A single sample gave rise to the 15 T cell receptor beta chains below, sequenced in a study of cytomegalovirus exposure and HLA in healthy donors. With 60 Vbeta and 13 Jbeta primers, the PCR was carried out. Clones were read by immunoSEQ multiplex PCR, and TCRdb kept only the in-frame ones, dropping some. The sample consists of approximately 120,000 clones, roughly 80% of them appearing once. Sample: PBMCs. These receptors were obtained from a young man in good health and CMV-seronegative.

This chain joins TRBV4-1 and TRBJ2-7, with TRBD2 as a possible D gene (5 bases). Between the trimmed V and J ends, which lost 4 bases and 4 bases, there was a span of 11 bases. Germline values: CDR1 MGHRA, CDR2 YSYEKL. This CDR3 comprises 13 residues. The DNA of the CDR3 is TGCGCCAGCAGCCCCTACCGGGATTACGAGCAGTACTTC. Translating it yields CASSPYRDYEQYF.

A word on this clone: Other nucleotide sequences from this sample produce the same CDR3. The chain carries TRBV27 and TRBJ1-6; D not certain. Germline assignment: CDR1 MNHEY and CDR2 SMNVEV (reference sequence). V lost 2 bases and J lost 3, with 11 bases in between. CDR3 length: 16 amino acids. CDR3 nucleotide sequence: TGTGCCAGCAGTTTAGAAGGCGGTAACTATAATTCACCCCTCCACTTT. Translating gives CASSLEGGNYNSPLHF.

There are a few counts of this clone. The CDR3 sequence: CASSRAPQGAYEQYF. In nucleotides, the CDR3 is TGTGCCAGCAGTAGAGCCCCACAGGGGGCCTACGAGCAGTACTTC. The chain recombines TRBV27 with TRBJ2-7, with 8 bases aligning to TRBD1. The CDR3 extends over 15 amino acids. Unmatched junction bases numbered 8, after V lost 5 bases and J lost 2 bases. Germline-derived CDR1 and CDR2 are MNHEY and SMNVEV (reference sequence).

Only a few counts were recorded for this clone. The chain combines TRBV5-1 with TRBJ2-3; tentatively, D is TRBD2 (5 bases). The germline V and J ends were trimmed by 0 bases and 8 bases, with 7 bases remaining between them. Per the germline V gene, CDR1 is SGHRS and CDR2 is YFSETQ. CDR3 length equals 12 residues. DNA for the CDR3: TGCGCCAGCAGCTTGGGTGGAGGTACGCAGTATTTT. Its translation: CASSLGGGTQYF.

The chain links TRBV28 to TRBJ1-2; no clear D. Between the trimmed V and J ends, which lost 7 bases and 3 bases, there was a span of 6 bases. The CDR3 is made up of 11 amino acids. Germline loops: CDR1 MDHEN, CDR2 SYDVKM. CDR3 amino acids: CASISYYGYTF. CDR3 DNA sequence: TGTGCCAGCATCTCGTACTATGGCTACACCTTC.

The gene calls are TRBV7-2 and TRBJ1-2, with no clear D. The V and J ends lost 1 base and 8 bases respectively, with 14 bases between them. This CDR3 comprises 14 residues. Looked up from germline, CDR1 is SGHTA and CDR2 is FQGNSA. As DNA, the CDR3 is TGTGCCAGCAGCTTAGTTTCGGCGGCGCACGGCTACACCTTC. This sequence encodes CASSLVSAAHGYTF.

The CDR3 region is CASSFQGALRGGYTF. CDR3 coding DNA: TGTGCCAGCAGCTTCCAGGGGGCACTTAGGGGCGGCTACACCTTC. The chain employs TRBV7-8 and TRBJ1-2, with 8 bases identical to TRBD1. The CDR3 contains 15 residues. V lost 3 bases and J lost 8; bases outside the gene matches: 11. Per the germline V gene, CDR1 is SGHVS and CDR2 is FQNEAQ. The full variable domain, rest sourced from reference TRBV7-8 and TRBJ1-2, is GAGVSQSPRYKVAKRGQDVALRCDPISGHVSLFWYQQALGQGPEFLTYFQNEAQLDKSGLPSDRFFAERPEGSVSTLKIQRTQQEDSAVYLCASSFQGALRGGYTFGSGTRLTVV.

This clone has only a few counts. The chain employs TRBV5-1 and TRBJ2-1; TRBD2 aligns across 7 bases. Losses at the gene ends were 3 bases for V and 10 bases for J; bases not matched to a gene: 19. This CDR3 has 17 residues. Per the germline V gene, CDR1 is SGHRS and CDR2 is YFSETQ. The CDR3 protein is CASSSPPAAGAPSEQFF. Here the CDR3 DNA reads TGCGCCAGCAGCTCCCCCCCGGCGGCGGGAGCCCCGTCGGAGCAGTTCTTC.

This chain uses TRBV6-6 with TRBJ2-2; 9 bases are shared with TRBD1. The CDR3 runs 14 residues. Germline V CDR1 and CDR2: MNHNY, SVGAGI (reference sequence). Germline trimming cut 5 bases from V and 5 bases from J; bases unmatched to any gene: 3. The CDR3 sequence: CASSTGTGTGELFF. In nucleotides, the CDR3 is TGTGCCAGCAGTACCGGGACAGGGACCGGGGAGCTGTTTTTT.

The CDR3 region is CASSFGQYTGELFF. As DNA, the CDR3 is TGTGCCAGCAGCTTCGGACAGTACACCGGGGAGCTGTTTTTT. V usage is TRBV11-3 and J usage is TRBJ2-2; TRBD1 might be the D (6 bases). V shed 3 bases and J shed 3 bases, with 8 bases lying between them. CDR1 is SGHNT, CDR2 YENEEA, per germline. CDR3 length: 14 amino acids.

The chain couples TRBV5-1 to TRBJ2-7; TRBD1 aligns across 8 bases. Unmatched junction bases numbered 3, after V lost 0 bases and J lost 1 base. Germline CDR1 is SGHRS and CDR2 is YFSETQ. This CDR3 has 15 residues. The CDR3 nucleotides are TGCGCCAGCAGCTTGGGGACAGGGACATCCTACGAGCAGTACTTC. It yields the protein CASSLGTGTSYEQYF.

As regards this clone: The junction does not match germline at one end; this may be a read error. This chain uses TRBV5-1 with TRBJ1-1, with a weak D call TRBD1 (5 bases). CDR1 and CDR2 (germline): SGHRS, YFSETQ. The CDR3 has 14 residues. CDR3 in amino acids: CARSLAGMNTEAFF. The CDR3 DNA is TGCGCCAGAAGCTTGGCAGGGATGAACACTGAAGCTTTCTTT.

The chain uses TRBV7-2 and TRBJ1-2, with TRBD1 identical over 8 bases. Unmatched junction bases numbered 7, after V lost 2 bases and J lost 5 bases. There are 15 residues in the CDR3. The germline gives CDR1 SGHTA, CDR2 FQGNSA. The CDR3 DNA sequence: TGTGCCAGCAGCTTAAGGACAGGGCGGGAGTATGGCTACACCTTC. It encodes CASSLRTGREYGYTF.

This clone was seen once. The chain uses TRBV5-1 and TRBJ1-2; perhaps TRBD1 as D (5 bases). With 4 bases removed from V and 2 bases from J, the gap between germline ends came to 9 bases. The CDR3 is 13 residues long. Germline V CDR1 and CDR2: SGHRS, YFSETQ. The CDR3 spells CASSQEGNYGYTF. The DNA of the CDR3 is TGCGCCAGCAGCCAGGAGGGGAACTATGGCTACACCTTC.

In the case of this clone: At one boundary the junction diverges from the germline segment, which might be a read error. The chain uses TRBV15 and TRBJ1-1; 7 bases map to TRBD1. From germline, CDR1 is LNHNV and CDR2 YYDKDF (reference sequence). The CDR3 loop spans 17 amino acids. This chain's CDR3 is CATGRPPGQYRNTEAFF. In DNA, the CDR3 is TGTGCCACCGGCAGACCGCCGGGACAGTACCGGAACACTGAAGCTTTCTTT.